The T cell receptor (beta chain) described here comes from a study of blood T cell repertoires in COVID-19 (dated by TCRdb to between 2020 and 2021). Study-level background: The collaborator samples originated in the United States, Italy and Spain and spanned the acute and convalescent phases of COVID-19. The material from the prospective study consisted of cDNA or gDNA derived from T cells, B-cell-depleted T cells, or PBMCs. Deeply sampled blood TCRbeta repertoires from subjects exposed to, actively infected with, or recovered from COVID-19 were included in the dataset. The repertoires were released in a freely available public database meant as a resource for research on the immune response to SARS-CoV-2. The samples were drawn from two sources: the first 160 participants of the ongoing ImmuneRACE study, and about 1,300 subjects contributed by 6 global collaborators. Sample metadata almost always included a de-identified subject ID, COVID-19 status, age in years and sex. HLA class I and class II types, where available, came from metadata supplied by the sample provider rather than from assay-based typing.

From a lookup of the germline V gene (reference sequence), CDR1 and CDR2 are LGHDT and YNNKEL. The CDR3 has 15 amino acids, counting the end cysteine and phenylalanine. The only DNA kept is the CDR3, 45 bases in frame from the first base. V drops 0 bases and J drops 4 bases, leaving 10 bases in between. Details on this clone: Its antigen has not been determined. Within one base of it there is no much larger clone, and no base qualities were kept.

TCRbeta CDR3 regions were amplified from genomic DNA by means of the immunoSEQ Assay, a bias-controlled multiplex PCR. Processing in the source paper ran as follows. Within the assay, amplification of reference gene primers was used to estimate how many nucleated cells each sample contained. Sequence reads were collapsed and filtered to measure the absolute abundance of every unique TCRbeta CDR3 rearrangement. Productive Simpson clonality was computed per sample as the square root of Simpson's diversity index over productive rearrangements. The source is immuneACCESS, and TCRdb retained only in-frame sequences with V and J called. Part of the clones is not carried over; for the studies checked, unresolved V genes explain less than half of this, and the remainder is unexplained. V and J calls plus clone size are reproduced from that table; the DNA served to infer D and trimming. Recorded for this sample are approximately 470,000 clones; approximately 85% of them occurred a single time. Clones ranked in the top ten supply roughly 3.1% of the sample.

Collaborating institutions collected whole blood in K2EDTA tubes following their own protocols. Collaborator samples were shipped for TCRbeta analysis as frozen whole blood, isolated PBMCs, or DNA extracted from either sample type. Results the study describes overall, beyond this receptor: Clinical and demographic metadata were provided uncurated, with the amount varying by source and participant.

The source is a human donor in a cohort sampled during active COVID-19. The rearrangement combines TRBV3-1 (or the pseudogene TRBV3-2) with TRBJ1-3; perhaps TRBD1 is the D gene, with 6 bases matching. What was sequenced was peripheral blood. This receptor carries the CDR3 CASSQERGSGNTIYF. At the DNA level, the sequence is TGTGCCAGCAGCCAAGAAAGGGGGAGCGGAAACACCATATATTTT.